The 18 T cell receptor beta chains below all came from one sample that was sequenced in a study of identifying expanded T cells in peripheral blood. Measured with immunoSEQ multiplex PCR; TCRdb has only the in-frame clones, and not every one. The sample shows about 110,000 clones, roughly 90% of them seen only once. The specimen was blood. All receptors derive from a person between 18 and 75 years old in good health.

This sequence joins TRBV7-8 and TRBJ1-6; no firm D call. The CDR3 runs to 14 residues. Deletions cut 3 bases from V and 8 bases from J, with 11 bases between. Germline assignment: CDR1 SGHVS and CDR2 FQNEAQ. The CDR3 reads CASSFAIRDSPLHF. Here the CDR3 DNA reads TGTGCCAGCAGCTTTGCCATTCGTGATTCACCCCTCCACTTT. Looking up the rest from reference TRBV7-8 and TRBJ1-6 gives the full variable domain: GAGVSQSPRYKVAKRGQDVALRCDPISGHVSLFWYQQALGQGPEFLTYFQNEAQLDKSGLPSDRFFAERPEGSVSTLKIQRTQQEDSAVYLCASSFAIRDSPLHFGNGTRLTVT.

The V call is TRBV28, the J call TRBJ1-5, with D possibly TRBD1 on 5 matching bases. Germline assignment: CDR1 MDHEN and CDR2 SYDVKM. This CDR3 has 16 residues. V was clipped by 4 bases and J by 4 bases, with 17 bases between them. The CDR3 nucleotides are TGTGCCAGCAGTTCACCCCACGGGACCACGAATCAGCCCCAGCATTTT. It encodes CASSSPHGTTNQPQHF.

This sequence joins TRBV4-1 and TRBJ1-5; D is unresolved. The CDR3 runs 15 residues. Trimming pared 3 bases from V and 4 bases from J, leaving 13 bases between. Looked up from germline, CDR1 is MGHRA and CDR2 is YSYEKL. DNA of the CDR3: TGCGCCAGCAGCCAGGACCCCGGGAGAAATCAGCCCCAGCATTTT. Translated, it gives CASSQDPGRNQPQHF.

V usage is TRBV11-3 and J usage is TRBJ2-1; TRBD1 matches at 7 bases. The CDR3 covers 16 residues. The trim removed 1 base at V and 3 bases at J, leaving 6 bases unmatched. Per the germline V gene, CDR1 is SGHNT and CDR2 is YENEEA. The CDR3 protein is CASSLGPTGYYNEQFF. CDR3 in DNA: TGTGCCAGCAGCTTAGGCCCGACAGGGTACTACAATGAGCAGTTCTTC.

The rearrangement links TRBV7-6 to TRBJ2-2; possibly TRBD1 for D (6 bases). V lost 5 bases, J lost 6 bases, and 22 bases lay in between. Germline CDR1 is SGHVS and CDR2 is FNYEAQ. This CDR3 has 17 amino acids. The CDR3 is CASSTRLGQGRSGELFF. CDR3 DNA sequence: TGTGCCAGCAGCACCAGGCTGGGGCAGGGGCGTTCCGGGGAGCTGTTTTTT. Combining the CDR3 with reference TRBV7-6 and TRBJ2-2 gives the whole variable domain GAGVSQSPRYKVTKRGQDVALRCDPISGHVSLYWYRQALGQGPEFLTYFNYEAQQDKSGLPNDRFSAERPEGSISTLTIQRTEQRDSAMYRCASSTRLGQGRSGELFFGEGSRLTVL.

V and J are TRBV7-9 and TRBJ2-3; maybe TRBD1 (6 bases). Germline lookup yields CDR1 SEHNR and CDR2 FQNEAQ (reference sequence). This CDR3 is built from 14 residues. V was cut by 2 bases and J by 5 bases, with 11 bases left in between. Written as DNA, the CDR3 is TGTGCCAGCAGCTTACCCACAGGGAGAGATACGCAGTATTTT. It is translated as CASSLPTGRDTQYF.

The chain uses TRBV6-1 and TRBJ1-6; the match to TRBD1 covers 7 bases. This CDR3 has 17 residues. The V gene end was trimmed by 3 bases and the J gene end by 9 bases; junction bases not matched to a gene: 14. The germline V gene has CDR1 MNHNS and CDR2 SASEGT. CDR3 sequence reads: CASSEVPPGTVVSPLHF. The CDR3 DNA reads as TGTGCCAGCAGTGAGGTTCCACCCGGGACAGTGGTTTCACCCCTCCACTTT.

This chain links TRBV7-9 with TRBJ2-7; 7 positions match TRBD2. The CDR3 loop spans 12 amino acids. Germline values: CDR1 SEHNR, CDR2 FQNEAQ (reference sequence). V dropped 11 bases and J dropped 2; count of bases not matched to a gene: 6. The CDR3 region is CAARGDAYEQYF. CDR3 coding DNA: TGTGCCGCCCGGGGGGATGCCTACGAGCAGTACTTC.

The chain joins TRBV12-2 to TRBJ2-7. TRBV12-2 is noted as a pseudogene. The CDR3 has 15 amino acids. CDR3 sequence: CASRLAWRRAYEQYF. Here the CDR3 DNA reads TGTGCAAGTCGCTTAGCGTGGCGCCGAGCCTACGAGCAGTACTTC.

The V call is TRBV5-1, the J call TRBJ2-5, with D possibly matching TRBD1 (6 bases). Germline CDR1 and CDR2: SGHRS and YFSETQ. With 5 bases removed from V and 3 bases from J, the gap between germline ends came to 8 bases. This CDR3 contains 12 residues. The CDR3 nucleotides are TGCGCCAGCAGTCGGACAGAAGAGACCCAGTACTTC. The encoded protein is CASSRTEETQYF.

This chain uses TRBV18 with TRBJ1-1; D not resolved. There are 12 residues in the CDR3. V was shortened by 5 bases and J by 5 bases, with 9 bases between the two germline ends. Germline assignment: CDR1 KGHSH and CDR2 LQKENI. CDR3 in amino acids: CASSVEETEAFF. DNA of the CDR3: TGTGCCAGCTCAGTCGAAGAAACTGAAGCTTTCTTT. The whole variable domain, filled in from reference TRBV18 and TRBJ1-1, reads NAGVMQNPRHLVRRRGQEARLRCSPMKGHSHVYWYRQLPEEGLKFMVYLQKENIIDESGMPKERFSAEFPKEGPSILRIQQVVRGDSAAYFCASSVEETEAFFGQGTRLTVV.

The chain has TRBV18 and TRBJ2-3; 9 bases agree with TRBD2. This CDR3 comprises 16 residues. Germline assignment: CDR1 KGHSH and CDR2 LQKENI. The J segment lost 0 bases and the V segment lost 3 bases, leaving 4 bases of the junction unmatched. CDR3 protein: CASSPRLAASTDTQYF. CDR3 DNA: TGTGCCAGCTCACCGCGACTAGCGGCTAGCACAGATACGCAGTATTTT.

CDR3 sequence: CASSRSRTVLSAFF. As DNA, the CDR3 is TGTGCCAGCAGTAGGTCCAGGACGGTCCTTTCAGCTTTCTTT. V usage is TRBV6-5 and J usage is TRBJ1-1; D unclear. The CDR3 covers 14 residues. Trimming took 5 bases from V and 10 from J, leaving 20 bases between them. Germline V CDR1 and CDR2: MNHEY, SVGAGI.

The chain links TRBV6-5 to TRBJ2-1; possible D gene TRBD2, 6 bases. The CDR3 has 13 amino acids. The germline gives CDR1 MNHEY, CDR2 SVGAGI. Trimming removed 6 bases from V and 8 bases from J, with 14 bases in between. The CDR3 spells CASRTGTGDEQFF. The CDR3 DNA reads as TGTGCCAGCAGAACCGGGACTGGGGATGAGCAGTTCTTC.

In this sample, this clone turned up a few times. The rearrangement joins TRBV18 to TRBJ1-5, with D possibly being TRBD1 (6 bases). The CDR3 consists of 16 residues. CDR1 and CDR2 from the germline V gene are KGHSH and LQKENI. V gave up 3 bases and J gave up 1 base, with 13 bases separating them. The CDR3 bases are TGTGCCAGCTCACCGGCCGGGACACGAAGCAATCAGCCCCAGCATTTT. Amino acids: CASSPAGTRSNQPQHF.

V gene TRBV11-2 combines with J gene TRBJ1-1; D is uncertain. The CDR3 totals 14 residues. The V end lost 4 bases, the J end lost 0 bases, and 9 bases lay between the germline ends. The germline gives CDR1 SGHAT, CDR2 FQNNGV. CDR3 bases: TGTGCCAGCAGCTCCACTCTCATGAACACTGAAGCTTTCTTT. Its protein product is CASSSTLMNTEAFF.

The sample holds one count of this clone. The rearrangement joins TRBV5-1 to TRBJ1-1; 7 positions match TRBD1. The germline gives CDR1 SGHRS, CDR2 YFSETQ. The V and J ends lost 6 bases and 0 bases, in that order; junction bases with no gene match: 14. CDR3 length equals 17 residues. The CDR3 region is CASTRQGPISMNTEAFF. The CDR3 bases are TGCGCCAGCACACGACAGGGACCGATTTCCATGAACACTGAAGCTTTCTTT.

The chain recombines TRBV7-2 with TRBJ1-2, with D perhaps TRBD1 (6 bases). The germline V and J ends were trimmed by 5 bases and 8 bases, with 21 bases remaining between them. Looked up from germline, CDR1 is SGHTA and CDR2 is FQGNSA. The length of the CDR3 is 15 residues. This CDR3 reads CASSPHGVGALGYTF. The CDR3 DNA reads TGTGCCAGCAGCCCTCACGGGGTGGGGGCGCTGGGCTACACCTTC.